This T cell receptor beta chain was observed in a study of T cell responses to AZD1222 COVID-19 vaccine. Findings and limits, study-wide: CD4 TCRs linked to vaccination spanned spike, dominating at 160-218 and 743-854. Baseline seropositives among AZD1222 recipients totaled only 5 to 7. Most donors were white British and more were female, and clonal diversity was possibly underestimated.

Assay: immunoSEQ multiplex PCR; the TCRdb copy retains only in-frame clones and omits some. The sample has 99,000 or so clones; about 87% are singletons. Details on this clone: Its antigen is as yet unknown.

The V gene lost 5 bases and the J gene lost 5 bases, with 25 bases spanning the gap. This CDR3 is built from 17 residues. Germline CDR1 reads SGHTA; CDR2 reads FQGNSA. The J gene is TRBJ2-7, the V gene TRBV7-2, with D perhaps assigned TRBD1 or TRBD2 (5 bases each). The sequence came from an adult in good health. The sequences come from peripheral blood, collected on day 0 of AZD1222 vaccination. The DNA for the CDR3 is TGTGCCAGCAGCCCCAAAGGGGCAACTAGTTGGACTGACGAGCAGTACTTC. Amino acids: CASSPKGATSWTDEQYF.